Listed below are T cell receptor beta chains from one sample, sequenced in a study of CD8+CD57+ T cells in acquired aplastic anemia. TCRdb ran MiXCR on the reads and lists one entry per CDR3 protein. The sample consists of under 350,000 distinct CDR3 sequences, 50% to 65% of them appearing once. Sequencing was carried out using sorted CD4+, CD8+, or CD8+CD57+ T cells (not recorded which) from PBMCs. The receptors here all came from a human donor with aplastic anemia. CDR3s include the opening cysteine and the closing phenylalanine or tryptophan. D genes are given only for firm matches.

v_call d_call cdr3_aa
TRBV10-3 NA CAISGTAAQPQHF
TRBV29-1 NA CSVREGGSTDTQYF
TRBV7-8 NA CASSLTNNQPQHF
TRBV6-5 NA CASSLARADNKGYTF
TRBV6-5 TRBD1 CASSRQGASGYTF
TRBV18 TRBD1 CASSPRQGDTGELFF
TRBV19 TRBD1 CASSFQGAGNTIYF
TRBV14 NA CASSQAGGNEQFF
TRBV11-2 NA CASSLDRSQPQHF
TRBV7-2 TRBD2 CASRMRTSGRIVETQYF
TRBV5-1 NA CASSLTGGLEESPLHF
TRBV5-4 NA CASSSAKSGQVETQYF
TRBV2 NA CESSEGPLNTIYF